What follows describes a single T cell receptor (beta chain). The record originates from a study of blood T cell repertoires in COVID-19. The repertoire was sequenced with immunoSEQ multiplex PCR; TCRdb's copy has only in-frame clones and lacks some. The table shows about 170,000 clones, with roughly 80% occurring only once. The CDR3 runs 13 residues. From germline, CDR1 is SNHLY and CDR2 FYNNEI. Between the trimmed V and J ends, which lost 1 base and 7 bases, there was a span of 10 bases. This chain connects TRBV2 to TRBJ1-2; D might be TRBD1 (6 bases). This receptor was identified in a woman between 45 and 65 years old who had recovered from COVID-19. The material sequenced was PBMCs or T cells enriched from blood (not recorded which). The CDR3 here is CASSEDRVGGYTF. CDR3 nucleotides: TGTGCCAGCAGTGAAGACAGGGTCGGTGGCTACACCTTC.